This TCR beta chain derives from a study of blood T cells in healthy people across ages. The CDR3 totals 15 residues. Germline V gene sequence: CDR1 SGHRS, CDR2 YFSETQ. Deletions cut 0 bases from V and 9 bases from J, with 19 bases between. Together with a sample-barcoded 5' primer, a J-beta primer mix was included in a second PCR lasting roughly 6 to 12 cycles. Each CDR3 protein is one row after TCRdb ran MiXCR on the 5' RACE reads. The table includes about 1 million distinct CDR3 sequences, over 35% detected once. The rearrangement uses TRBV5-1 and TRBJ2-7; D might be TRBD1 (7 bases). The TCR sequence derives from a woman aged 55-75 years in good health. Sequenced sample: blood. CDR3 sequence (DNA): TGCGCCAGCAGCTTGGAGGGCCAGGGGGGCGACGGGCAGTACTTC. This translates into CASSLEGQGGDGQYF.